This T cell receptor (beta chain) was captured by sequencing in a study of T cells after yellow fever vaccination. The study, taken as a whole, reports: Researchers cautioned that FACS-sorted repertoires could harbor abundant clonotypes contaminating from the bulk population.

TCRdb reprocessed the 5' RACE reads via MiXCR and lists one record per CDR3 protein. The sample contains under 30,000 distinct CDR3 sequences, under 6% of which appear only once. This clonotype appeared many times. Antigen: not known. V dropped 7 bases and J dropped 0 bases, with 7 bases sitting between them. Germline CDR1 MNHEY, CDR2 SMNVEV (reference sequence). This CDR3 is built from 13 residues. Here the sequenced sample was CD8+ T cells sorted from PBMCs, taken 10 days after the yellow fever booster vaccination. This TCR was recovered from a man aged 25 to 45 who received the YFV17D yellow fever vaccine. V usage is TRBV27 and J usage is TRBJ1-5; D is undetermined. This CDR3 is CASKAVSNQPQHF. For the CDR3, the DNA is TGTGCCAGCAAGGCGGTTAGCAATCAGCCCCAGCATTTT.